These 20 T cell receptor beta chains were all obtained from the same sample, sequenced in a study of cytomegalovirus exposure and HLA in healthy donors. PCR amplification relied on 60 Vbeta primers (plus 13 Jbeta primers). Sequencing was performed with immunoSEQ multiplex PCR; in TCRdb, only in-frame clones are kept and a portion is missing. The repertoire consists of about 80,000 clones, with about 80% occurring once and the leading ten covering about 2.3%. Sequencing was done on a sample of PBMCs. These receptors were collected from a man aged 30 to 39 in good health and CMV-seronegative.

The chain couples TRBV5-1 to TRBJ1-2; 7 bases fit TRBD1. J gave up 1 base and V 5 bases, and 5 bases lay outside the gene matches. Germline assignment: CDR1 SGHRS and CDR2 YFSETQ. This CDR3 comprises 14 residues. The CDR3: CASRLRDSNYGYTF. The CDR3, as DNA: TGCGCCAGCAGACTCCGGGACAGTAACTATGGCTACACCTTC.

Turning to this clone: At one of its ends the junction is not consistent with the germline gene, which may arise from a read error. Other DNA sequences in this specimen translate into the identical CDR3. The chain uses TRBV7-9 and TRBJ1-1; D unresolved. CDR3 size: 14 residues. Germline loops: CDR1 SEHNR, CDR2 FQNEAQ (reference sequence). CDR3 in DNA: TGCGCCAGCAGCTTAGCGCGGGCGAACACTGAAGCTTTCTTT. Translated, it gives CASSLARANTEAFF.

The rearrangement joins TRBV4-1 to TRBJ2-7; a weak D match, TRBD1 (6 bases). The CDR3 consists of 16 residues. Per germline, CDR1 MGHRA and CDR2 YSYEKL. V lost 4 bases and J 5 bases, leaving 21 bases between the germline ends. This CDR3 reads CASSRNTGHYENEQYF. In DNA, the CDR3 is TGCGCCAGCAGCCGGAATACAGGGCATTATGAGAACGAGCAGTACTTC.

The V and J genes are TRBV7-8 and TRBJ2-5; maybe TRBD1 (6 bases). V lost 6 bases and J lost 6, with 17 bases in between. This CDR3 has 14 residues. Germline V lookup: CDR1 SGHVS, CDR2 FQNEAQ. The CDR3 DNA is TGTGCCAGCAGACCAGGGGTTGGATGGAAGACCCAGTACTTC. Translation: CASRPGVGWKTQYF. Together with reference TRBV7-8 and TRBJ2-5, the CDR3 gives the full variable domain: GAGVSQSPRYKVAKRGQDVALRCDPISGHVSLFWYQQALGQGPEFLTYFQNEAQLDKSGLPSDRFFAERPEGSVSTLKIQRTQQEDSAVYLCASRPGVGWKTQYFGPGTRLLVL.

This rearrangement joins TRBV27 to TRBJ1-2; 9 bases fit TRBD1. Germline loops: CDR1 MNHEY, CDR2 SMNVEV (reference sequence). CDR3 length: 19 amino acids. The trim removed 5 bases at V and 4 bases at J, leaving 20 bases unmatched. CDR3 in DNA: TGTGCCAGCAGTCCCCAAGGGGGGCGGGACAGGGTGACCGTCTATGGCTACACCTTC. Translating gives CASSPQGGRDRVTVYGYTF.

The genes are TRBV11-2 and TRBJ2-1, with TRBD2 matching 9 bases. CDR1 and CDR2 from the germline V gene are SGHAT and FQNNGV. The CDR3 sequence is 15 residues long. V trimming: 0 bases; J trimming: 4 bases; junction bases outside the gene matches: 1. CDR3 in DNA: TGTGCCAGCAGCTTAGAGCTAGCGGGATACAATGAGCAGTTCTTC. Translating gives CASSLELAGYNEQFF.

This clone has only a few counts. V gene TRBV4-2 combines with J gene TRBJ2-2, with TRBD2 matching over 7 bases. Unmatched junction bases numbered 14, after V lost 0 bases and J lost 7 bases. CDR1 is LGHNA and CDR2 is YNFKEQ in the germline V gene. This CDR3 is 18 amino acids long. As DNA, the CDR3 is TGTGCCAGCAGCCAAGAAGCTAGGGCGGGAGTGGAGGGCGGGGAGCTGTTTTTT. The encoded protein is CASSQEARAGVEGGELFF.

The chain links TRBV27 to TRBJ1-5, with TRBD1 identical over 7 bases. Trimming removed 4 bases from V and 5 bases from J; junction bases left unmatched: 8. Germline values: CDR1 MNHEY, CDR2 SMNVEV (reference sequence). This CDR3 has 15 amino acids. The CDR3 DNA reads as TGTGCCAGCAGTTCGCGACAGGGAAGAGATCAGCCCCAGCATTTT. Protein product: CASSSRQGRDQPQHF.

This chain connects TRBV13 to TRBJ1-2; 10 bases agree with TRBD1. V lost 7 bases, J lost 6 bases, and 11 bases stayed unmatched. This CDR3 has 15 amino acids. Germline assignment: CDR1 PRHDT and CDR2 FYEKMQ (reference sequence). In nucleotides, the CDR3 is TGTGCCAGCACCCGATCGGACAGGGGGATTCATGGCTACACCTTC. This encodes CASTRSDRGIHGYTF.

This chain links TRBV6-5 with TRBJ2-7; the D gene is possibly TRBD1 (5 bases). The CDR3 has 13 amino acids. Germline CDR1 and CDR2: MNHEY and SVGAGI. The V and J ends lost 0 bases and 3 bases respectively, with 6 bases between them. CDR3 sequence reads: CASSYSGVYEQYF. The CDR3 DNA sequence: TGTGCCAGCAGTTACTCAGGGGTCTACGAGCAGTACTTC.

The gene calls are TRBV19 and TRBJ2-5; 7 positions agree with TRBD2. V shed 4 bases, J shed 4 bases, and the junction held 9 bases outside the gene matches. CDR1 and CDR2 from the germline V gene are LNHDA and SQIVND (reference sequence). There are 15 residues in the CDR3. DNA of the CDR3: TGTGCCAGTAGTAGTCAAGCGGGGTTCTTAGAGACCCAGTACTTC. Translated: CASSSQAGFLETQYF.

The chain uses TRBV5-1 and TRBJ1-4; TRBD1 matches at 7 bases. Germline assignment: CDR1 SGHRS and CDR2 YFSETQ. The CDR3 totals 16 residues. Trimming removed 2 bases from V and 2 bases from J; junction bases left unmatched: 6. The CDR3 spells CASSFHRGDTNEKLFF. The CDR3, as DNA: TGCGCCAGCAGCTTCCACAGGGGTGACACTAATGAAAAACTGTTTTTT.

The genes are TRBV6-1 and TRBJ1-2; D is ambiguous. Between the trimmed V and J ends, which lost 0 bases and 5 bases, there was a span of 16 bases. CDR1 is MNHNS and CDR2 is SASEGT in the germline V gene. The CDR3 is 16 residues long. CDR3 sequence: CASSEAGGGWIYGYTF. DNA of the CDR3: TGTGCCAGCAGTGAAGCGGGCGGCGGGTGGATATATGGCTACACCTTC.

This clone was picked up one time. This chain joins TRBV28 and TRBJ2-7; D remains ambiguous. The V and J ends lost 4 bases and 6 bases respectively, with 13 bases between them. Looked up from germline, CDR1 is MDHEN and CDR2 is SYDVKM. The CDR3 contains 13 residues. CDR3 coding DNA: TGTGCCAGCAGTTACGTCTCCCGCGGCGAGCAGTACTTC. Translation: CASSYVSRGEQYF.

The chain uses TRBV4-1 and TRBJ2-3; 11 nucleotides agree with TRBD2. The germline gives CDR1 MGHRA, CDR2 YSYEKL. V was clipped by 1 base and J by 4 bases; unmatched bases: 7. This CDR3 spans 17 amino acids. The CDR3 DNA follows: TGCGCCAGCAGCCAAGTATTACTAGCGGGGGCGGCAGATACGCAGTATTTT. This encodes CASSQVLLAGAADTQYF.

The chain recombines TRBV4-2 with TRBJ2-3; D perhaps matches TRBD2 (6 bases). Trimming shortened V by 3 bases and J by 5 bases, and 15 bases separated the two germline ends. Per the germline V gene, CDR1 is LGHNA and CDR2 is YNFKEQ. CDR3 size: 15 residues. The CDR3 coding sequence is TGTGCCAGCAGCCATCGGGGCGGGGTCGGAGATACGCAGTATTTT. It encodes CASSHRGGVGDTQYF.

The rearrangement uses TRBV28 and TRBJ2-4; D possibly corresponds to TRBD1 (5 bases). Trimming removed 4 bases at V and 2 bases at J, with 15 bases between. Germline CDR1 is MDHEN and CDR2 is SYDVKM. The CDR3 length is 16 residues. The CDR3 bases are TGTGCCAGCAGTTCAACAGGATCGCTAACCAAAAACATTCAGTACTTC. Translation: CASSSTGSLTKNIQYF.

The V call is TRBV30, the J call TRBJ1-4; D not certain. Deletions cut 5 bases from V and 5 bases from J, with 12 bases between. The CDR3 runs to 13 residues. Germline CDR1 and CDR2: GTSNPN and SVGIG (reference sequence). The CDR3 reads CAWESTRNEKLFF. The CDR3 bases are TGTGCCTGGGAGTCAACCAGGAATGAAAAACTGTTTTTT.

The V and J genes are TRBV6-5 and TRBJ1-2; D perhaps matches TRBD1 (6 bases). Germline V gene data show CDR1 as MNHEY and CDR2 as SVGAGI. The CDR3 covers 13 residues. V was clipped by 6 bases and J by 6 bases, with 14 bases between them. This chain's CDR3 is CASRPGTRNGYTF. Written as DNA, the CDR3 is TGTGCCAGCAGACCCGGGACAAGGAATGGCTACACCTTC.

V and J are TRBV25-1 and TRBJ1-2; TRBD1 matches 9 bases. CDR3 length equals 15 residues. Germline loops: CDR1 MGHDK, CDR2 SYGVNS. V lost 4 bases to trimming and J lost 8 bases; unmatched junction nucleotides: 11. The CDR3 nucleotides are TGTGCCAGCAGTGTATCCGGGACAGGGTTGTGCGGCTACACCTTC. Translating it yields CASSVSGTGLCGYTF.